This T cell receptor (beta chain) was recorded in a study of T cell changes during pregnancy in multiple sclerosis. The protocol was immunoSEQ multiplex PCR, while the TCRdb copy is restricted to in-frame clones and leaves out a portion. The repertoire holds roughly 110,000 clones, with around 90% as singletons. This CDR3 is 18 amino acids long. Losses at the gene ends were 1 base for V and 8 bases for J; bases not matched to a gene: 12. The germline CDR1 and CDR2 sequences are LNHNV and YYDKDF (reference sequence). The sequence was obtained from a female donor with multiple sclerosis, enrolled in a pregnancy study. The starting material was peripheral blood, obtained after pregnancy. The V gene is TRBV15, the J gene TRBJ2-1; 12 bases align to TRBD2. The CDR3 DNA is TGTGCCACCAGCAGAGTGGAGACTAGCGGGAGCAGGGTGCATGAGCAGTTCTTC. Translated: CATSRVETSGSRVHEQFF.